This T cell receptor (beta chain) was identified during a study of cytomegalovirus exposure and HLA in healthy donors (dated by TCRdb to the late 2010s). Background on the whole study: In an earlier analysis of some 550 of the donors, 276 Gb of sequence data and 117 million unique TCR beta sequences from about 179 million T cells were reported. About 280 gigabases of sequencing data and about 92 million unique TCR sequences made up an early release that covered several hundred HLA-typed donors. Of the roughly 410 genotyped donors, 75% to 85% were placed in the genetic ancestry cluster associated with self-reported Caucasian donors. The study was designed to test whether signatures of past pathogen exposure could be identified by cataloging public T cell receptors. Using immunosequencing, the study profiled T cell repertoires from around 670 subjects and related those repertoires to cytomegalovirus serostatus. Along with the roughly 700-subject first cohort, a separate validation cohort of 120 different subjects was used. To predict cytomegalovirus infection status, the study brought together high-throughput TCR immunosequencing, statistical association of individual TCRs with disease status, and machine learning. A later analysis re-analyzed previously published TCR beta repertoires from roughly 690 donors and added high-resolution HLA genotyping to study TCR occurrence patterns. Rather than drawing on any new phenotypic data, the later analysis identified candidate immune exposures from TCR beta sequences and the way those sequences occurred across donors. To decide whether each TCR beta V gene segment behaved as functional or pseudogenic, an earlier analysis of 587 of the donors relied on high-throughput TCR beta sequencing. Donor age, sex, ethnicity and CMV serostatus were compiled alongside the repertoire data. In a later genetic analysis, genome-wide SNP genotypes for about three fifths of the roughly 670 donors were used, and that subset was treated as a discovery cohort. All discovery cohort repertoires had been generated on a single sequencing platform. HLA typing covered class I and class II loci at four-digit resolution. Typing coverage varied by locus: 629-630 donors for A, B, C, DRB1 and DQB1; roughly 500 for DQA1; over 600 for DPA1; roughly 470 for DPB1. Several DR-DQ haplotypes were handled as single units for association and clustering because linkage in the cohort was strong. Among some 400 genotyped donors of the cohort, an average of around 250,000 unique TCR beta nucleotide sequences was sequenced per donor, of which about 19% were non-productive.

This clone has just a few counts. Its antigen has not been determined. Base qualities are missing; no much larger clone stands one base away. Library preparation used the immunoSEQ multiplex PCR assay. For the multiplex PCR, a mixture combining 60 forward primers for TCR Vbeta segments and 13 reverse primers for TCR Jbeta segments was used. The CDR3 region of rearranged TCR beta genes was amplified from genomic DNA with a multiplex PCR assay. The Illumina HiSeq System was used to sequence the amplified TCR beta libraries as 87-base-pair reads. The study's processing was this. In a later analysis, about 80 million unique TCR beta chains were counted across the 500 to 850 repertoires, and approximately 9.9 million of these chains were shared by at least two donors. Raw reads were error-corrected and collapsed into unique sequences with a nearest-neighbor algorithm that merged closely related sequences to remove PCR and sequencing errors. V, D and J gene segments were assigned by aligning CDR3 sequences to IMGT reference sequences. For a sequence to be retained, a match of at least six nucleotides was required to both a V gene segment and a J gene segment. A rearrangement counted as productive if the CDR3 had no stop codons and remained in frame with V and J, and every other rearrangement counted as non-productive. CDR3 was defined according to IMGT convention as the region running from the second conserved V-encoded cysteine to the conserved J-encoded phenylalanine. The earlier analysis of 450 to 750 of the donors excluded any sequence lacking an unambiguous match to a single V gene segment. In an earlier analysis of 587 of the donors, V segments were called functional above 56.7% productive rearrangements and were called segregating when the between-donor standard deviation exceeded 5%. A statistical classification framework was built for diagnosing cytomegalovirus status from the catalog of TCR beta chain sequences. In a later analysis, V and J genes were assigned by comparing TCR nucleotide sequences against IMGT/GENE-DB human TR gene sequences. Using the TCRdist pipeline, a later analysis assigned CDR3 sequences along with most-parsimonious VDJ recombination scenarios. A later analysis defined each TCR beta chain by its CDR3 amino acid sequence plus V-gene family, and excluded reads lacking a unique V-gene family. As a way to deal with suspected cross-contamination and a sequencing artifact, a later analysis dropped 640 or so nucleotide sequences that were highly shared and had low generation probability. For each public chain, a later analysis derived a clonal expansion index from normalized ranks of inferred template counts within each repertoire. In a later analysis, generation probabilities were computed using a VDJ recombination model fitted to out-of-frame rearrangements, and the results were checked against IGoR. A later analysis scored TCR-TCR, TCR-HLA and TCR-CMV co-occurrence with hypergeometric tests, applying a repertoire-size bias correction to TCR pairs. False discovery rates were estimated in a later analysis by permuting HLA or CMV assignments 20 times. In a later analysis, co-occurring TCRs were grouped with DBSCAN, and TCRdist sequence similarity was added when clustering was performed within HLA-allele-positive subsets. For co-occurrence clustering, repertoires with fewer than 30,000 or more than 120,000 public chains were excluded, along with five repertoires with anomalous nucleotide sharing. TCRdb re-hosts the immuneACCESS table, in-frame sequences only. Its copies lack some clones; in the studies checked, an unresolved V gene accounts for under half of them, and the cause for the rest is not known. The V and J calls and the clone size are those of that table, but D and trimming were determined from the DNA. Within this sample are about 200,000 clones, with approximately 80% of them counted one time only. Clones ranked in the top ten supply around 1.7% of the sample.

Results the study describes overall, beyond this receptor: A later analysis found that TCR association rates varied across HLA loci, with DRB1 alleles showing the most associated TCRs and HLA-C alleles the fewest. A further reported finding was that TCR beta sequences accurately predicted the HLA-A and HLA-B alleles for most subjects in the first cohort. A later genetic analysis reported fewer N-insertions in productive TCRs among donors in an Asian-associated ancestry cluster than the roughly 650-donor mean. In vitro tests confirmed that a few of the cytomegalovirus-associated TCR beta chains recognize cytomegalovirus antigens. In an earlier analysis of approximately 590 of the donors, most TCR beta V segments appeared in productive rearrangements about 87% or about 30% of the time, broadly matching IMGT annotations. In a later analysis, most CMV-associated TCR beta chains were found to appear HLA-restricted, with HLA associations seemingly driven largely by CMV exposure. Only TCR beta chains were sequenced in this cohort, and the absence of alpha or paired-chain data limited detectable features. The study gave a list of about 160 TCR beta chains associated with cytomegalovirus. An association between a missense DCLRE1C variant and V-gene and J-gene trimming of TCR beta chains was found in a later genetic analysis and replicated in an independent cohort. Most TCR sequences were seen in very few donors, while some public TCRs were found in many individuals. The authors suggested that the approach could potentially be extended to other disease states and immunological phenotypes. The 87-base-pair reads could not distinguish some IMGT-functional V segments, including TRBV6-2 and TRBV6-3, so those segments were excluded. The earlier analysis of 587 of the donors excluded 15 to 20 rarely observed V segments, including chromosome 9 orphons, because counts were too low. In both the original and validation cohorts, the classifier was reported to diagnose cytomegalovirus status with high specificity and sensitivity. In a later analysis, some 18,000 TCR beta sequences were associated with specific HLA alleles at a false discovery rate of 0.05. Because HLA typing was unavailable for some donors at each locus, only the typed subset was used in association tests. In a later analysis, HLA-associated TCR beta chains showed more clonal expansion and lower generation probabilities than non-associated chains that were equally common. The presence/absence analyses assumed that sequencing depth was roughly uniform across donors, and that assumption may not be true. CMV serostatus was the only immune exposure information available for the cohort. The sequencing pipeline was judged likely to have produced a cluster of highly shared sequence variants as a technical artifact. Assigning TCR associations to individual alleles was difficult when HLA alleles, especially DR and DQ, strongly co-occurred. Correlated functional status among segregating V segments might be attributable to linkage disequilibrium, but an unknown experimental factor could not be ruled out. Several of the top co-occurrence clusters appeared to be linked to parvovirus B19, influenza, CMV and Epstein-Barr virus, according to a later analysis.

The cohort consisted of some 730 healthy bone marrow donors. At the time of sampling, all cohort members were nominally healthy, though unrecorded immune exposures were likely present. The donor tested CMV seronegative, placing the donor among the 350 to 400 seronegative members of the cohort. A peripheral blood sample was provided by each donor, and peripheral blood mononuclear cells were used for TCR beta sequencing. The Qiagen DNeasy Blood Extraction Kit was used to extract genomic DNA from the blood cell samples. Looking up the germline V gene yields CDR1 MNHEY and CDR2 SVGAGI. From the cysteine up to the phenylalanine, the CDR3 has a length of 15 residues. The entry retains the CDR3 DNA only, 45 bases that are in frame from base 1. Trimmed from V: 4 bases; trimmed from J: 0 bases; junction bases lacking a gene match: 4.

Recombination joined TRBV6-5 with TRBJ1-1, with 8 bases aligning to TRBD1. The receptor's source is a man over 45 in good health and CMV-seronegative. Sequencing input: PBMCs. The CDR3 is CASSWTGRMNTEAFF. At the DNA level, the sequence is TGTGCCAGCAGTTGGACAGGGCGCATGAACACTGAAGCTTTCTTT.